Following are 11 T cell receptor beta chains from one sample sequenced in a study of blood T cell repertoires in COVID-19. This table comes from immunoSEQ multiplex PCR, and its TCRdb copy is limited to in-frame clones, with some not included. The table records under 250,000 clones, about four fifths of them present only once. Sequencing was performed on peripheral blood. These receptors were obtained from a woman between 50 and 59 years old with acute or convalescent COVID-19.

This chain uses TRBV30 with TRBJ1-6; D unresolved. The CDR3 has 14 residues. The V end was cut by 3 bases, the J end by 15 bases, with 21 bases between. Germline loops: CDR1 GTSNPN, CDR2 SVGIG (reference sequence). The CDR3: CAWSQNRAHSDLHF. Here the CDR3 DNA reads TGTGCCTGGAGCCAGAACAGAGCCCATTCCGACCTCCACTTT.

The chain is built from TRBV7-9 and TRBJ2-3; D is unclear. V lost 4 bases to trimming and J lost 3 bases, with 2 bases between them. From germline, CDR1 is SEHNR and CDR2 FQNEAQ (reference sequence). CDR3 length: 11 residues. The CDR3 DNA is TGTGCCAGCAGCTCTACAGATACGCAGTATTTT. Amino acids: CASSSTDTQYF.

V usage is TRBV3-1 (or the pseudogene TRBV3-2) and J usage is TRBJ1-2; D uncertain. V was trimmed by 0 bases and J by 7 bases, leaving 9 bases between them. Germline V lookup: CDR1 LGHDT, CDR2 YNNKEL (reference sequence). The CDR3 consists of 13 residues. The CDR3 here is CASSQDIGTGYTF. The DNA for the CDR3 is TGTGCCAGCAGCCAAGATATCGGTACTGGCTACACCTTC.

This clone is a singleton in its sample. The V and J genes are TRBV27 and TRBJ2-3, with 9 bases fitting TRBD2. From germline, CDR1 is MNHEY and CDR2 SMNVEV (reference sequence). Trimming cost V 6 bases and J 6 bases; bases outside gene matches: 7. The CDR3 spans 14 residues. CDR3 amino acids: CASSQLAGGDTQYF. The CDR3 nucleotides are TGTGCCAGCAGCCAACTAGCGGGCGGGGATACGCAGTATTTT.

J is TRBJ2-7 and V is TRBV5-1; 7 bases are a match to TRBD1. Trimming removed 0 bases from V and 3 bases from J; junction bases left unmatched: 6. Germline V CDR1 and CDR2: SGHRS, YFSETQ. The CDR3 consists of 15 residues. CDR3 sequence: CASSLGDSSFYEQYF. CDR3 nucleotide sequence: TGCGCCAGCAGCTTGGGGGACAGTAGCTTCTACGAGCAGTACTTC.

This clone was recorded only once. V usage is TRBV5-1 and J usage is TRBJ2-1; possibly TRBD1 for D (6 bases). The CDR3 loop spans 14 amino acids. CDR1 and CDR2 (germline): SGHRS, YFSETQ. V lost 3 bases to trimming and J lost 9 bases, with 16 bases between them. The CDR3: CASSSGTRRGEQFF. Written as DNA, the CDR3 is TGCGCCAGCAGCTCAGGGACAAGGCGCGGTGAGCAGTTCTTC. Complete variable domain (other parts from reference TRBV5-1 and TRBJ2-1): KAGVTQTPRYLIKTRGQQVTLSCSPISGHRSVSWYQQTPGQGLQFLFEYFSETQRNKGNFPGRFSGRQFSNSRSEMNVSTLELGDSALYLCASSSGTRRGEQFFGPGTRLTVL.

The chain couples TRBV28 to TRBJ2-1; maybe TRBD1 (6 bases). The germline CDR1 and CDR2 sequences are MDHEN and SYDVKM. Trimming took 6 bases from V and 8 from J, leaving 17 bases between them. The CDR3 extends over 14 amino acids. CDR3 bases: TGTGCCAGCAGGAGTACAGGGAAGCACTATGAGCAGTTCTTC. Protein: CASRSTGKHYEQFF. The variable domain in full, with the rest retrieved from reference TRBV28 and TRBJ2-1, is DVKVTQSSRYLVKRTGEKVFLECVQDMDHENMFWYRQDPGLGLRLIYFSYDVKMKEKGDIPEGYSVSREKKERFSLILESASTNQTSMYLCASRSTGKHYEQFFGPGTRLTVL.

The V gene is TRBV10-3, the J gene TRBJ2-7; 8 positions agree with TRBD1. The CDR3 totals 19 residues. Germline V gene lookup returns CDR1 ENHRY and CDR2 SYGVKD. J was trimmed by 0 bases and V by 3 bases; bases with no gene match: 16. The CDR3 is CAISEPTKVSGTGSYEQYF. The DNA of the CDR3 is TGTGCCATCAGTGAACCGACCAAGGTCTCCGGGACAGGCTCCTACGAGCAGTACTTC.

The chain has TRBV5-1 and TRBJ2-3; 9 bases match TRBD2. Germline CDR1 is SGHRS and CDR2 is YFSETQ. Trimming took 0 bases from V and 1 from J; bases not matched to a gene: 3. The CDR3 loop spans 16 amino acids. Here the CDR3 DNA reads TGCGCCAGCAGCTTGGCCGAGCGGGAGGGCACAGATACGCAGTATTTT. Translated, it gives CASSLAEREGTDTQYF.

The chain links TRBV6-6 to TRBJ2-7; TRBD1 might be the D (5 bases). Trimming shortened V by 1 base and J by 3 bases, and 13 bases separated the two germline ends. Germline lookup yields CDR1 MNHNY and CDR2 SVGAGI (reference sequence). The CDR3 sequence is 15 residues long. CDR3 loop: CASSYYGASGYEQYF. The CDR3 DNA sequence: TGTGCCAGCAGTTACTATGGGGCCTCGGGCTACGAGCAGTACTTC.

This clone was recorded only once. The V and J genes are TRBV6-1 and TRBJ1-2; TRBD1 matches at 8 bases. The CDR3 is made up of 15 amino acids. The germline V gene encodes CDR1 MNHNS and CDR2 SASEGT. Trimming at V came to 1 base and at J to 7 bases, leaving 8 bases not matched to a gene. The CDR3 nucleotides are TGTGCCAGCAGTGAAGGCGGACAGGGATACGGTGGCTACACCTTC. Residues: CASSEGGQGYGGYTF.